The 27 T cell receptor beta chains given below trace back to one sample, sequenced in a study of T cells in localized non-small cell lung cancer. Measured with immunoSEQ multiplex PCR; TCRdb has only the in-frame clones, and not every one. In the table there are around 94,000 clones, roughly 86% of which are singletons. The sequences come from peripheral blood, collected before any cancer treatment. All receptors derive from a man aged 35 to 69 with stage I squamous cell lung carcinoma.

Written as DNA, the CDR3 is TGTGCCAGTAGTCTTAGCGGGGGGATCCAAGAGACCCAGTACTTC. Its protein is CASSLSGGIQETQYF. The chain has TRBV19 and TRBJ2-5, with 10 bases aligning to TRBD2. The J segment lost 1 base and the V segment lost 5 bases, leaving 4 bases of the junction unmatched. Germline loops: CDR1 LNHDA, CDR2 SQIVND (reference sequence). This CDR3 comprises 15 residues.

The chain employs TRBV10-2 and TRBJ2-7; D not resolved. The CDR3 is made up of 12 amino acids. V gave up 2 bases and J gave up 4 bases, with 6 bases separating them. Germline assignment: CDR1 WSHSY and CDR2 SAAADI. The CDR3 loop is CASSEIQYEQYF. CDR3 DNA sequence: TGCGCCAGCAGTGAGATCCAGTACGAGCAGTACTTC.

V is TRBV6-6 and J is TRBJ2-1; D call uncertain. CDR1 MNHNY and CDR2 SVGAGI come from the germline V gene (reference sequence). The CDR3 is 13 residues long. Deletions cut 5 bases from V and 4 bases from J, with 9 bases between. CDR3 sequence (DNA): TGTGCCAGCAGTCTGGATAGTTACAATGAGCAGTTCTTC. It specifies CASSLDSYNEQFF.

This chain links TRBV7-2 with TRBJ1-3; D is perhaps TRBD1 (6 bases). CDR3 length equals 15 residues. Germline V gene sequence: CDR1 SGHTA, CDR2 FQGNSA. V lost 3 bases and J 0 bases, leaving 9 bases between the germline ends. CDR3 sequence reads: CASSLGAFSGNTIYF. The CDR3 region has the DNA TGTGCCAGCAGCTTGGGGGCCTTCTCTGGAAACACCATATATTTT.

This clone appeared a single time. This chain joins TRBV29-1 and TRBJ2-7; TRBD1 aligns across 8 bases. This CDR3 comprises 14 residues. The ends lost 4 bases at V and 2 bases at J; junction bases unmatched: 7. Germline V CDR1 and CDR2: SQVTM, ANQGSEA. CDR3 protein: CSVVTGGGTYEQYF. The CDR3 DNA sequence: TGCAGCGTTGTTACAGGGGGAGGCACCTACGAGCAGTACTTC.

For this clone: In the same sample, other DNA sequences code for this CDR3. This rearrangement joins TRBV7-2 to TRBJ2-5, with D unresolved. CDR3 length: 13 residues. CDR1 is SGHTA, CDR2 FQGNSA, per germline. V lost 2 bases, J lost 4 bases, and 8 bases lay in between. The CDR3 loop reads CASSLSLGETQYF. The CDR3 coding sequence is TGTGCCAGCAGCTTAAGCCTTGGAGAGACCCAGTACTTC.

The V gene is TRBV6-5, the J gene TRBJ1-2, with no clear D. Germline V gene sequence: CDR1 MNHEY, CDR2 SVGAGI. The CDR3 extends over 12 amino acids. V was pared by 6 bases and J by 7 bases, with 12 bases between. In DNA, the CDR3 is TGTGCCAGCAGCGAGAGGATCGTTGGCTACACCTTC. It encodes CASSERIVGYTF.

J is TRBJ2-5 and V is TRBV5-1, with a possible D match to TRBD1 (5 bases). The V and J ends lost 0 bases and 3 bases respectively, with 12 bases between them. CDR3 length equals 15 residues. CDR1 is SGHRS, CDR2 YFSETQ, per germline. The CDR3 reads CASSLGAGLKETQYF. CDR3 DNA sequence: TGCGCCAGCAGCTTGGGGGCAGGGCTGAAAGAGACCCAGTACTTC.

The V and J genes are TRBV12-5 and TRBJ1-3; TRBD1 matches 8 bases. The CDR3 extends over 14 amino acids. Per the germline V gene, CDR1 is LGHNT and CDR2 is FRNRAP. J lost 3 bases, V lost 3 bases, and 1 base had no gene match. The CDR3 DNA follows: TGTGCTAGTGGTTTAGGGACAGGTGGAAACACCATATATTTT. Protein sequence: CASGLGTGGNTIYF.

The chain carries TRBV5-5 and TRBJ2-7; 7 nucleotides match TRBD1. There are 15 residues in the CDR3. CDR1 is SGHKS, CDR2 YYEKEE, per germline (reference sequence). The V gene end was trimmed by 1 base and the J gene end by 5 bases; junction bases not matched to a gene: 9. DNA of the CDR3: TGTGCCAGCAGCTTGTTGACAGGGATAGCTGACGAGCAGTACTTC. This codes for CASSLLTGIADEQYF.

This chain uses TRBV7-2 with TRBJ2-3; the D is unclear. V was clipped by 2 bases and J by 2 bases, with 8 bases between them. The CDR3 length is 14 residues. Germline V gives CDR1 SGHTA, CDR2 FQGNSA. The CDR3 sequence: CASSLLGLTDTQYF. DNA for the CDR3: TGTGCCAGCAGCTTACTAGGCCTCACAGATACGCAGTATTTT.

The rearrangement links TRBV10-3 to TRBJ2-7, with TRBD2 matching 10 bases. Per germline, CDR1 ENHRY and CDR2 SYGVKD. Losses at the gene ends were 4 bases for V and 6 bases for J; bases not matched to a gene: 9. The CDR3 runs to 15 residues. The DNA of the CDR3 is TGTGCCATCAGTGGCCGGTCTAGCGGGGGTTCCGAGCAGTACTTC. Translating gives CAISGRSSGGSEQYF.

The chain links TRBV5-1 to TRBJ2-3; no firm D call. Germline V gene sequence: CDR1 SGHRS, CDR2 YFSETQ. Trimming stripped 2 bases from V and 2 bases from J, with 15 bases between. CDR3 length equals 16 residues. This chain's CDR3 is CASSLAQLRYTDTQYF. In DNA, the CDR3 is TGCGCCAGCAGCTTAGCACAGCTTCGATACACAGATACGCAGTATTTT. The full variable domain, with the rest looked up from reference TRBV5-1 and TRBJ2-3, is KAGVTQTPRYLIKTRGQQVTLSCSPISGHRSVSWYQQTPGQGLQFLFEYFSETQRNKGNFPGRFSGRQFSNSRSEMNVSTLELGDSALYLCASSLAQLRYTDTQYFGPGTRLTVL.

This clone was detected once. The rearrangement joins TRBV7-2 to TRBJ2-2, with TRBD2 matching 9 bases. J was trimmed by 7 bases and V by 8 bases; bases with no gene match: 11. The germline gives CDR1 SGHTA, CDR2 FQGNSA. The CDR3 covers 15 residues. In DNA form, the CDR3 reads TGTGCCAGCCGGGCCCCGGGACTAGCCGGCGGGGAGCTGTTTTTT. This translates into CASRAPGLAGGELFF.

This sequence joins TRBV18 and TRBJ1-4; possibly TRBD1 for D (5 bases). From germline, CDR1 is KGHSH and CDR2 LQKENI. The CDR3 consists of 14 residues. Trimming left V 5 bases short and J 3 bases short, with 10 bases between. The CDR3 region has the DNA TGTGCCAGCTCAGCGGGGACGGCTAATGAAAAACTGTTTTTT. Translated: CASSAGTANEKLFF.

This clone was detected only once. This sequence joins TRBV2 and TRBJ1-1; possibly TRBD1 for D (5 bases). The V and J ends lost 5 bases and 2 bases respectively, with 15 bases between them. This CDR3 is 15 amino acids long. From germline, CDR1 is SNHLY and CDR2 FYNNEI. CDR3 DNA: TGTGCCAGCAGTATCACCGGGACTTTCAACACTGAAGCTTTCTTT. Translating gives CASSITGTFNTEAFF.

CDR3 coding DNA: TGTGCCAGTAGTCTTGACCCTATAGGGCCCAATCAGCCCCAGCATTTT. Translated, it gives CASSLDPIGPNQPQHF. The chain carries TRBV19 and TRBJ1-5, with no clear D. This CDR3 has 16 residues. The germline gives CDR1 LNHDA, CDR2 SQIVND (reference sequence). The germline V and J ends were trimmed by 5 bases and 3 bases, with 17 bases remaining between them.

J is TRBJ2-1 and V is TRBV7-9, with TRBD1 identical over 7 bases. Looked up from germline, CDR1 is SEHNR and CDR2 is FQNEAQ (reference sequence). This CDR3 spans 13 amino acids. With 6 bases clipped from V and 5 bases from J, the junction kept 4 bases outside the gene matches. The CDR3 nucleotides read TGTGCCAGCAGACGCGACAGGGACAATGAGCAGTTCTTC. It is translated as CASRRDRDNEQFF. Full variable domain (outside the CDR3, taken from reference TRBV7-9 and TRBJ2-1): DTGVSQNPRHKITKRGQNVTFRCDPISEHNRLYWYRQTLGQGPEFLTYFQNEAQLEKSRLLSDRFSAERPKGSFSTLEIQRTEQGDSAMYLCASRRDRDNEQFFGPGTRLTVL.

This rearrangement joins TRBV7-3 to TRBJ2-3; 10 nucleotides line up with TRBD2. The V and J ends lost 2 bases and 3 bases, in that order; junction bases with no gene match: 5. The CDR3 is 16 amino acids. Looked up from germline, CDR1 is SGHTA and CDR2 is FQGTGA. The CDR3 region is CASSLGLAEVTDTQYF. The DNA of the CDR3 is TGTGCCAGCAGCTTAGGACTAGCGGAAGTGACAGATACGCAGTATTTT.

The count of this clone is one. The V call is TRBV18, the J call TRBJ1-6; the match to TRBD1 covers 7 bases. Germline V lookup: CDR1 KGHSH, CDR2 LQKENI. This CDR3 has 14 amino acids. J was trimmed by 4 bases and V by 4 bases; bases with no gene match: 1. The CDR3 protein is CASSQGQYNSPLHF. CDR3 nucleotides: TGTGCCAGCTCACAGGGACAGTATAATTCACCCCTCCACTTT.

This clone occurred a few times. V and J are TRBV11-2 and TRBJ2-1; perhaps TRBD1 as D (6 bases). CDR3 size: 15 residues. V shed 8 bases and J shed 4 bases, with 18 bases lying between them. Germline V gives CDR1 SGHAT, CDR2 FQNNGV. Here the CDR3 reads CASRYRTATYNEQFF. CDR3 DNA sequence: TGTGCCAGCCGCTACCGGACAGCAACATACAATGAGCAGTTCTTC.

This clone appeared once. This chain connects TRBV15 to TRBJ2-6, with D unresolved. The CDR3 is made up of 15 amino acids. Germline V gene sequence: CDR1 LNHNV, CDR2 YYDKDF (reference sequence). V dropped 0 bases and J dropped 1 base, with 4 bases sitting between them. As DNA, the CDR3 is TGTGCCACCAGCAGAGACTGGTCTGGGGCCAACGTCCTGACTTTC. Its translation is CATSRDWSGANVLTF.

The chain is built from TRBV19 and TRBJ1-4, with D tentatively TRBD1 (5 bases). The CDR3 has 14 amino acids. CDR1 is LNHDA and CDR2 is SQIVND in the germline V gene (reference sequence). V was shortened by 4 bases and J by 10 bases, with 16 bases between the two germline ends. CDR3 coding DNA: TGTGCCAGTAGTAATCCGGGGGAGAGTTCAAAACTGTTTTTT. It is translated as CASSNPGESSKLFF.

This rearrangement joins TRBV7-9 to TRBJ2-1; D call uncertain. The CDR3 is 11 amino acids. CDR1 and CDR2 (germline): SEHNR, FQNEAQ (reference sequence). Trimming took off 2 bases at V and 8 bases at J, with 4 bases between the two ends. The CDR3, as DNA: TGTGCCAGCAGCTTAATGGATGAGCAGTTCTTC. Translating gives CASSLMDEQFF.

The CDR3 coding sequence is TGTGCCAGCAGCTTGAGTTTGGACAGTCACTCCTACAATGAGCAGTTCTTC. It encodes CASSLSLDSHSYNEQFF. The genes are TRBV5-6 and TRBJ2-1; tentative D call: TRBD1 (6 bases). The V gene lost 1 base and the J gene lost 0 bases, with 14 bases spanning the gap. The germline CDR1 and CDR2 sequences are SGHDT and YYEEEE. The CDR3 has 17 residues. The entire variable domain, with the rest obtained from reference TRBV5-6 and TRBJ2-1, is as follows: DAGVTQSPTHLIKTRGQQVTLRCSPKSGHDTVSWYQQALGQGPQFIFQYYEEEERQRGNFPDRFSGHQFPNYSSELNVNALLLGDSALYLCASSLSLDSHSYNEQFFGPGTRLTVL.

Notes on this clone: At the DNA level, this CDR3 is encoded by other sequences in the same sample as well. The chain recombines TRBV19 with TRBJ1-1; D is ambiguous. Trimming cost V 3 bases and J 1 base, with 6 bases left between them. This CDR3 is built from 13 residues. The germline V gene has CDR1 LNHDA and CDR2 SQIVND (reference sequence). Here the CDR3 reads CASSISRNTEAFF. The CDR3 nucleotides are TGTGCCAGTAGTATCTCCAGGAACACTGAAGCTTTCTTT.

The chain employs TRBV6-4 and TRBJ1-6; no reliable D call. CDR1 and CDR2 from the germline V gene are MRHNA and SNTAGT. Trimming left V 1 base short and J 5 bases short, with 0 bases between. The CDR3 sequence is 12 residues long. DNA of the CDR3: TGTGCCAGCAGTGACTATAATTCACCCCTCCACTTT. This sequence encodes CASSDYNSPLHF.